Listed below are T cell receptor beta chains from one sample, sequenced in a study of control samples from healthy donors and cancer patients. The table came from immunoSEQ multiplex PCR; TCRdb's copy has only in-frame clones and leaves some out. The top ten clones hold 2% to 2.5% of a sample with about 89,000 clones, approximately 87% of them seen once. Sequenced: blood. The receptors stem from a woman between 40 and 50 years old in good health. CDR3s include the opening cysteine and the closing phenylalanine or tryptophan. The order of the fields is V gene, J gene, D gene, clone size, CDR3 DNA, CDR3 protein. A D gene is named only where the DNA matches it firmly. Clone size is not always given. Where it is, it says once, few, many or a class for expanded clones.

V: TRBV7-2; J: TRBJ1-1; D: TRBD1; size: .; DNA: TGTGCCAGCAATCCTCTCACAGGGGGACAGGGCTCGGCGGCTTTCTTT; CDR3: CASNPLTGGQGSAAFF
V: TRBV4-3; J: TRBJ2-6; D: .; size: .; DNA: TGCGCCAGCAGTCTGGGGTCAGGAATAACGGCCAACGTCCTGACTTTC; CDR3: CASSLGSGITANVLTF
V: TRBV6-5; J: TRBJ1-1; D: .; size: .; DNA: TGTGCCAGCAGTTACGGTCGGAACACTGAAGCTTTCTTT; CDR3: CASSYGRNTEAFF
V: TRBV5-1; J: TRBJ2-2; D: .; size: .; DNA: TGCGCCAGCAGCTTCAGAAGGAACACCGGGGAGCTGTTTTTT; CDR3: CASSFRRNTGELFF
V: TRBV30; J: TRBJ1-3; D: TRBD1; size: .; DNA: TGTGCCTGGAACAAGGGGGCAGGTAACACCATATATTTT; CDR3: CAWNKGAGNTIYF
V: TRBV5-1; J: TRBJ1-3; D: .; size: .; DNA: TGCGCCAGCAGCGCTTCCGGGACCTCTGGAAACACCATATATTTT; CDR3: CASSASGTSGNTIYF
V: TRBV7-8; J: TRBJ2-3; D: TRBD2; size: .; DNA: TGTGCCAGCAGCTTAGGACGGCGGGGGGGACGCACAGATACGCAGTATTTT; CDR3: CASSLGRRGGRTDTQYF
V: TRBV3-1/TRBV3-2; J: TRBJ2-3; D: TRBD2; size: .; DNA: TGTGCCAGCAGCCAAGATGTCGGCGGGGGAACTACCACAGATACGCAGTATTTT; CDR3: CASSQDVGGGTTTDTQYF
V: TRBV10-3; J: TRBJ1-1; D: TRBD1; size: .; DNA: TGTGCCATCAGTGGACAGGGGGTGAACACTGAAGCTTTCTTT; CDR3: CAISGQGVNTEAFF
V: TRBV5-1; J: TRBJ1-6; D: .; size: .; DNA: TGCGCCAGCAGCCGCCTTAGGGGAGGGGGTTCACCCCTCCACTTT; CDR3: CASSRLRGGGSPLHF
V: TRBV30; J: TRBJ1-3; D: TRBD1; size: .; DNA: TGTGCCTGGAGTACCATTCTCCGGGACAGGGGATCTGGAAACACCATATATTTT; CDR3: CAWSTILRDRGSGNTIYF
V: TRBV7-3; J: TRBJ1-2; D: .; size: .; DNA: TGTGCCAGCAGCCGGGACATCCTTGATGGCTACACCTTC; CDR3: CASSRDILDGYTF
V: TRBV9; J: TRBJ2-3; D: .; size: once; DNA: TGTGCCAGCAGCGTCGACTTTACTAGCACAGATACGCAGTATTTT; CDR3: CASSVDFTSTDTQYF
V: TRBV5-6; J: TRBJ2-1; D: TRBD2; size: .; DNA: TGTGCCAGCAGCTTGGCCTTATCGTTGGCTAGCGGAGCCTACAATGAGCAGTTCTTC; CDR3: CASSLALSLASGAYNEQFF
V: TRBV30; J: TRBJ2-3; D: .; size: .; DNA: TGTGCCTGGAGTGGGACTCCCTCCCGGGATACGCAGTATTTT; CDR3: CAWSGTPSRDTQYF
V: TRBV5-4; J: TRBJ1-2; D: .; size: .; DNA: TGTGCCAGCAGTTCCGGGACTAACTATGGCTACACCTTC; CDR3: CASSSGTNYGYTF
V: TRBV30; J: TRBJ2-5; D: .; size: .; DNA: TGTGCCCATGGAGCCATATACGGAGCACAAGAGACCCAGTACTTC; CDR3: CAHGAIYGAQETQYF
V: TRBV10-1; J: TRBJ1-1; D: .; size: .; DNA: TGCGCCAGCAGTGATTCGGGATCTGAAGCTTTCTTT; CDR3: CASSDSGSEAFF
V: TRBV6-4; J: TRBJ2-3; D: TRBD2; size: .; DNA: TGTGCCAGCAGTGACGTGGCGGGGGGCCGAGATACGCAGTATTTT; CDR3: CASSDVAGGRDTQYF
V: TRBV10-2; J: TRBJ1-2; D: .; size: .; DNA: TGCGCCAGCAGTGAGTCAGCCCGACGGATGGTTTCAGGCTACACCTTC; CDR3: CASSESARRMVSGYTF